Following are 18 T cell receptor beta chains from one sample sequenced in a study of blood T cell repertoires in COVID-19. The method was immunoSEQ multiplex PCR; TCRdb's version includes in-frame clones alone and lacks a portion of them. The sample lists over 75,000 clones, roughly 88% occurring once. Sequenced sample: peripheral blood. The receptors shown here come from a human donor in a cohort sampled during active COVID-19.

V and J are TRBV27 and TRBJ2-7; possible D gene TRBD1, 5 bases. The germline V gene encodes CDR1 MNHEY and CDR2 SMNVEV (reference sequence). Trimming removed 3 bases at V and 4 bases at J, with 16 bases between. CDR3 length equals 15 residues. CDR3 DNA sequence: TGTGCCAGCAGTTTCATGCAGGGCTACGGATACGAGCAGTACTTC. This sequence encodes CASSFMQGYGYEQYF.

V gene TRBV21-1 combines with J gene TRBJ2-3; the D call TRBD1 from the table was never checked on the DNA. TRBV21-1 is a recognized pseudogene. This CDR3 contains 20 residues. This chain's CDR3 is CASSFYPRGRDRSSTDTQYF. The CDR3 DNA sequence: TGTGCCAGCAGCTTCTACCCGAGGGGCCGGGACAGGTCCAGCACAGATACGCAGTATTTT.

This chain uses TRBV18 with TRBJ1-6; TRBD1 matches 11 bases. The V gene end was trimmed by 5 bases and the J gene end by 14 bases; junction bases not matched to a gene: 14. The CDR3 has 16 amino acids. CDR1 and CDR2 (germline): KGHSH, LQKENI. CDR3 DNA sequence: TGTGCCAGCTCATCACAGTCGGCGGACAGGGGGCGAGCCCTCCACTTT. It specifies CASSSQSADRGRALHF.

CDR3 nucleotides: TGTGCCAGCAGCGTAGGGGGGGTTACAACCTACGAGCAGTACTTC. Protein product: CASSVGGVTTYEQYF. V and J are TRBV9 and TRBJ2-7; a possible D gene is TRBD2 (6 bases). This CDR3 has 15 amino acids. Germline assignment: CDR1 SGDLS and CDR2 YYNGEE. The ends were cut back, 0 bases at V and 2 bases at J, with 12 bases in the middle.

In DNA form, the CDR3 reads TGTGCCATCAGTGAGGGTAGCGGGGGGAACAATGAGCAGTTCTTC. As protein: CAISEGSGGNNEQFF. The chain couples TRBV10-3 to TRBJ2-1; TRBD2 matches at 10 bases. The V and J ends lost 2 bases and 5 bases, in that order; junction bases with no gene match: 3. CDR1 and CDR2 (germline): ENHRY, SYGVKD. This CDR3 is built from 15 residues.

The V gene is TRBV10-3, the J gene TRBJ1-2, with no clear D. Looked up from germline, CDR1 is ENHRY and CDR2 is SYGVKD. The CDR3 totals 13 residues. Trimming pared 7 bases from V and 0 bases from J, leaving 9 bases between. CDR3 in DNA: TGTGCCATCAATACCGTAGCTAACTATGGCTACACCTTC. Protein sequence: CAINTVANYGYTF.

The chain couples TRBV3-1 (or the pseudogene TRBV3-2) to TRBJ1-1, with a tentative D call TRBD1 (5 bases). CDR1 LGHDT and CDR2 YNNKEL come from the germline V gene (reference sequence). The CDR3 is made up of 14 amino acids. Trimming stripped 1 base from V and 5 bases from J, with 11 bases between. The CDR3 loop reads CASSQGDWRTEAFF. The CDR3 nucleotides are TGTGCCAGCAGCCAAGGGGACTGGAGGACTGAAGCTTTCTTT.

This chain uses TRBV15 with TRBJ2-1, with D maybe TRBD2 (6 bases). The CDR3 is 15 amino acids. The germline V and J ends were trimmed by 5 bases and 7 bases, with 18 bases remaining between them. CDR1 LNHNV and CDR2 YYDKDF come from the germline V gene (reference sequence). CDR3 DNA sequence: TGTGCCACCAGCGGGGGAAGGAGGGTGTGGAATGAGCAGTTCTTC. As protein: CATSGGRRVWNEQFF.

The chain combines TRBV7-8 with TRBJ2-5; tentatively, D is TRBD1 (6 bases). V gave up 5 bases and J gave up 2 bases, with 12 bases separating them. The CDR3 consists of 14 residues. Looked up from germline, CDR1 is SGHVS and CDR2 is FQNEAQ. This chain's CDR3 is CASSRAGQQETQYF. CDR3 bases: TGTGCCAGCAGCCGAGCAGGACAGCAAGAGACCCAGTACTTC. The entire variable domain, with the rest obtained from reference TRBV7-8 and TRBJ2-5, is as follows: GAGVSQSPRYKVAKRGQDVALRCDPISGHVSLFWYQQALGQGPEFLTYFQNEAQLDKSGLPSDRFFAERPEGSVSTLKIQRTQQEDSAVYLCASSRAGQQETQYFGPGTRLLVL.

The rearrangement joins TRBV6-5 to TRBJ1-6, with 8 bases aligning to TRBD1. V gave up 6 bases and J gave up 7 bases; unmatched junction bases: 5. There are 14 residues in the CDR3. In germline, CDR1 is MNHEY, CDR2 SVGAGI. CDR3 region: CASRLQGVNSPLHF. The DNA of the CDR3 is TGTGCCAGCAGATTACAGGGGGTAAATTCACCCCTCCACTTT.

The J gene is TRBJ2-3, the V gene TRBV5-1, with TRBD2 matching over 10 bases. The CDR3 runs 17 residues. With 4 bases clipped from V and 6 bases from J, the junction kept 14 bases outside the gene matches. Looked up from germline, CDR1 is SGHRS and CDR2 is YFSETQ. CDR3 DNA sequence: TGCGCCAGCAGCACCCGGACTAGCGGAACTCAGTCGGATACGCAGTATTTT. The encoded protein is CASSTRTSGTQSDTQYF.

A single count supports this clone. CDR3 in DNA: TGTGCCAGCAGTTACCGGCAGGGCAAAGAGACCCAGTACTTC. This gives the protein CASSYRQGKETQYF. V is TRBV6-5 and J is TRBJ2-5; the D gene is possibly TRBD1 (5 bases). The CDR3 is 14 amino acids. Trimming left V 2 bases short and J 3 bases short, with 10 bases between. Germline CDR1 and CDR2: MNHEY and SVGAGI.

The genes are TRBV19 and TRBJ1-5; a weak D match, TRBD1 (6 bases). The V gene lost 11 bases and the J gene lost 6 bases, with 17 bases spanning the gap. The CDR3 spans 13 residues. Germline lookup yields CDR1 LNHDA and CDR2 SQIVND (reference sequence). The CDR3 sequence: CASKPGVGQPQHF. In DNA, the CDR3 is TGTGCCTCAAAACCAGGGGTGGGTCAGCCCCAGCATTTT.

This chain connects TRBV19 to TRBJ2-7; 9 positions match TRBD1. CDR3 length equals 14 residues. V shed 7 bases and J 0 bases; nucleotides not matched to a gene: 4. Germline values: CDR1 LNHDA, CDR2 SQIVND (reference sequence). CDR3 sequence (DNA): TGTGCCAGTACCTCGACAGGGGGCTCCTACGAGCAGTACTTC. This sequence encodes CASTSTGGSYEQYF. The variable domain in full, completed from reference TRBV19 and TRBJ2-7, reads DGGITQSPKYLFRKEGQNVTLSCEQNLNHDAMYWYRQDPGQGLRLIYYSQIVNDFQKGDIAEGYSVSREKKESFPLTVTSAQKNPTAFYLCASTSTGGSYEQYFGPGTRLTVT.

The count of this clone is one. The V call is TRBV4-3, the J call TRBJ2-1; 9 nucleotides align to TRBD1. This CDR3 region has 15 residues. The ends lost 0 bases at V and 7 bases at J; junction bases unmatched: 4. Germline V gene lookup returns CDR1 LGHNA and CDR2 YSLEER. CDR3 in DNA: TGCGCCAGCAGCCAAGATGGGACAGGGAGGAATGAGCAGTTCTTC. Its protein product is CASSQDGTGRNEQFF.

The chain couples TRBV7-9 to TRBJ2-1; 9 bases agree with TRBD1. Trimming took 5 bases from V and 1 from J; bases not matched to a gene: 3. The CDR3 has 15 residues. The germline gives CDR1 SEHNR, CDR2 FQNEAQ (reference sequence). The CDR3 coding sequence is TGTGCCAGCAGCAAACAGGGGGCGTCCTACAATGAGCAGTTCTTC. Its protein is CASSKQGASYNEQFF.

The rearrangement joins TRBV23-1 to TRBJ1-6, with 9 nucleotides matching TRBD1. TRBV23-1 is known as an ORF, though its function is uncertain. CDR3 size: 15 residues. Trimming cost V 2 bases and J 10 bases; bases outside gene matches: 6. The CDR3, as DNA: TGCGCCAGCAGTCAACCGGGACAGGGCGAGTCACCCCTCCACTTT. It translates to CASSQPGQGESPLHF.

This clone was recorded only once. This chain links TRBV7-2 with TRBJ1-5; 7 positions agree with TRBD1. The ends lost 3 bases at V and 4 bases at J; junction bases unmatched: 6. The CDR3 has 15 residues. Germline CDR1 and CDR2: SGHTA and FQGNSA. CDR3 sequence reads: CASSFAGGYNQPQHF. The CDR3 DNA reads TGTGCCAGCAGCTTCGCAGGGGGTTATAATCAGCCCCAGCATTTT.